Following are 25 T cell receptor beta chains from one sample sequenced in a study of CD8 T cells in Susac syndrome. An amount of RNA that ranged from roughly 0.5 to 1 ug was reverse transcribed with random hexamers. Each CDR3 protein gets one entry after TCRdb re-called the immunoSEQ multiplex PCR reads with MiXCR. Of roughly 150,000 distinct CDR3 sequences in the sample, around 95% were seen once. The sample consisted of CD8+ T cells from PBMCs. All receptors come from a human donor with multiple sclerosis.

In its sample, this clonotype was seen once. The chain is built from TRBV4-2 and TRBJ1-1; D call uncertain. The CDR3 has 16 amino acids. Trimming shortened V by 3 bases and J by 0 bases, and 14 bases separated the two germline ends. The germline CDR1 and CDR2 sequences are LGHNA and YNFKEQ. The CDR3 DNA reads TGTGCCAGCAGCCATCTGTGGGCGGCAGTGAACACTGAAGCTTTCTTT. Its protein product is CASSHLWAAVNTEAFF.

The rearrangement uses TRBV5-6 and TRBJ2-7; TRBD1 matches at 9 bases. J was trimmed by 6 bases and V by 3 bases; bases with no gene match: 10. The germline V gene has CDR1 SGHDT and CDR2 YYEEEE. The CDR3 length is 15 residues. The CDR3 bases are TGTGCCAGCAGCTCGGACAGGGGTTATCCTGGCGAGCAGTACTTC. The encoded protein is CASSSDRGYPGEQYF.

J is TRBJ2-1 and V is TRBV11-2, with D possibly called TRBD1 or TRBD2 (5 bases each). Trimming took off 2 bases at V and 8 bases at J, with 16 bases between the two ends. Germline CDR1 is SGHAT and CDR2 is FQNNGV. The length of the CDR3 is 15 residues. The CDR3 spells CASSLWGSITDEQFF. The DNA for the CDR3 is TGTGCCAGCAGCTTATGGGGGTCAATTACGGATGAGCAGTTCTTC.

The rearrangement joins TRBV6-5 to TRBJ2-4, with D perhaps TRBD1 (6 bases). CDR1 and CDR2 (germline): MNHEY, SVGAGI. The V end was cut by 6 bases, the J end by 2 bases, with 11 bases between. The CDR3 sequence is 14 residues long. The CDR3: CASRGGLTKNIQYF. The CDR3 DNA reads TGTGCCAGCAGAGGGGGTTTGACCAAAAACATTCAGTACTTC.

This clonotype was counted once. The rearrangement uses TRBV27 and TRBJ1-2; D is undetermined. Trimming removed 5 bases from V and 2 bases from J, with 9 bases in between. The germline gives CDR1 MNHEY, CDR2 SMNVEV (reference sequence). This CDR3 has 13 amino acids. CDR3 residues: CASSLTENYGYTF. In DNA form, the CDR3 reads TGTGCCAGCAGTCTTACAGAGAACTATGGCTACACCTTC.

This chain uses TRBV29-1 with TRBJ1-1; D ambiguous. This CDR3 is built from 11 residues. Trimming removed 8 bases at V and 5 bases at J, with 12 bases between. Germline V lookup: CDR1 SQVTM, CDR2 ANQGSEA. CDR3: CSLIRETEAFF. DNA for the CDR3: TGCAGCCTTATAAGGGAGACTGAAGCTTTCTTT.

This chain uses TRBV6-6 with TRBJ1-1; a possible D gene is TRBD1 (5 bases). The CDR3 is 13 amino acids. V shed 7 bases and J shed 7 bases, with 16 bases lying between them. From germline, CDR1 is MNHNY and CDR2 SVGAGI (reference sequence). CDR3 protein: CASIAEGPDEAFF. In DNA, the CDR3 is TGTGCCAGCATCGCGGAGGGGCCAGATGAAGCTTTCTTT.

The chain is built from TRBV6-2 or TRBV6-3 and TRBJ2-7; 8 bases agree with TRBD2. The CDR3 runs 14 residues. V was pared by 6 bases and J by 4 bases, with 8 bases of the junction left unmatched. Germline values: CDR1 MNHEY, CDR2 SVGEGT. DNA for the CDR3: TGTGCCAGCAGCCGATCGACTAGCGAGTACGAGCAGTACGTC. Translating gives CASSRSTSEYEQYV.

The rearrangement uses TRBV30 and TRBJ1-1, with D maybe TRBD1 (5 bases). Trimming cost V 1 base and J 0 bases, with 9 bases left between them. The germline V gene encodes CDR1 GTSNPN and CDR2 SVGIG (reference sequence). This CDR3 has 14 amino acids. The CDR3 DNA sequence: TGTGCCTGGAGTGACGGACACCTGAACACTGAAGCTTTCTTT. It yields the protein CAWSDGHLNTEAFF.

This sequence joins TRBV12-3 or TRBV12-4 and TRBJ1-2; D remains ambiguous. Trimming shortened V by 3 bases and J by 3 bases, and 8 bases separated the two germline ends. The CDR3 is 13 residues long. As DNA, the CDR3 is TGTGCCAGCAGTTTTAACAGCCACTATGGCTACACCTTC. Its translation: CASSFNSHYGYTF.

The chain is built from TRBV5-1 and TRBJ1-1; 7 bases are a match to TRBD1. The germline V gene has CDR1 SGHRS and CDR2 YFSETQ. Trimming removed 4 bases from V and 5 bases from J; junction bases left unmatched: 11. This CDR3 comprises 15 residues. The chain's CDR3 is CASSLLRQGLTEAFF. Here the CDR3 DNA reads TGCGCCAGCAGCCTTCTGAGACAGGGTTTAACTGAAGCTTTCTTT.

This chain links TRBV30 with TRBJ2-3, with D unresolved. Germline CDR1 GTSNPN, CDR2 SVGIG (reference sequence). Trimming cost V 2 bases and J 0 bases, with 15 bases left between them. The CDR3 runs to 16 residues. This CDR3 is CAWSHKGLSSTDTQYF. DNA of the CDR3: TGTGCCTGGAGTCACAAAGGTCTATCTAGCACAGATACGCAGTATTTT.

The rearrangement uses TRBV29-1 and TRBJ2-5; 8 bases line up with TRBD1. The junction had 12 bases not matched to a gene; V was cut back by 4 bases and J by 2 bases. The CDR3 sequence is 16 residues long. Germline-derived CDR1 and CDR2 are SQVTM and ANQGSEA. The CDR3 spells CSVAFGGQGSQETQYF. The CDR3 DNA is TGCAGCGTTGCTTTTGGAGGACAGGGCAGTCAAGAGACCCAGTACTTC.

J is TRBJ1-6 and V is TRBV11-2; D is ambiguous. This CDR3 contains 14 residues. The V gene's germline CDR1 is SGHAT and CDR2 FQNNGV. Trimming shortened V by 5 bases and J by 0 bases, and 5 bases separated the two germline ends. CDR3 DNA sequence: TGTGCCAGCAGCCGGGTCTCCTATAATTCACCCCTCCACTTT. This encodes CASSRVSYNSPLHF.

The chain employs TRBV10-2 and TRBJ1-6; 8 nucleotides match TRBD1. This CDR3 has 15 residues. Trimming cost V 8 bases and J 5 bases; bases outside gene matches: 8. Germline V gives CDR1 WSHSY, CDR2 SAAADI. CDR3 bases: TGCGCCAGCGGGGAGGACAGGGTCCATAATTCACCCCTCCACTTT. Translation: CASGEDRVHNSPLHF.

The CDR3 protein is CASSFLYGGVGETQYF. CDR3 coding DNA: TGTGCCAGCAGCTTTTTGTACGGGGGGGTCGGGGAGACCCAGTACTTC. This chain links TRBV7-8 with TRBJ2-5, with TRBD2 matching over 8 bases. Germline V gene lookup returns CDR1 SGHVS and CDR2 FQNEAQ. The CDR3 is made up of 16 amino acids. The ends lost 3 bases at V and 5 bases at J; junction bases unmatched: 11.

The V gene is TRBV29-1, the J gene TRBJ1-1; unclear D gene. V was cut by 8 bases and J by 3 bases, with 10 bases left in between. This CDR3 has 11 amino acids. Germline CDR1 and CDR2: SQVTM and ANQGSEA. CDR3 region: CSLRLDTEAFF. The CDR3 nucleotides read TGCAGCCTCCGGTTGGACACTGAAGCTTTCTTT.

V is TRBV20-1 and J is TRBJ2-3, with 7 bases matching TRBD2. Germline assignment: CDR1 DFQATT and CDR2 SNEGSKA (reference sequence). The CDR3 contains 15 residues. Trimming took 4 bases from V and 5 from J; bases not matched to a gene: 12. The chain's CDR3 is CSANQGGGGVDTQYF. In nucleotides, the CDR3 is TGCAGTGCTAACCAGGGCGGGGGTGGTGTAGATACGCAGTATTTT.

The gene calls are TRBV27 and TRBJ2-5; 9 positions match TRBD1. V trimming: 6 bases; J trimming: 3 bases; junction bases outside the gene matches: 14. CDR3 size: 17 residues. From germline, CDR1 is MNHEY and CDR2 SMNVEV (reference sequence). This CDR3 is CASSPSPGQGREETQYF. The CDR3 nucleotides are TGTGCCAGCAGCCCTTCCCCGGGACAGGGAAGGGAAGAGACCCAGTACTTC.

In its sample, this clonotype was seen once. CDR3 protein: CASAPVNTGELFF. DNA for the CDR3: TGTGCCAGCGCTCCAGTGAACACCGGGGAGCTGTTTTTT. This chain links TRBV27 with TRBJ2-2, with D hard to call. The V gene's germline CDR1 is MNHEY and CDR2 SMNVEV (reference sequence). V shed 8 bases and J shed 1 base, with 8 bases lying between them. This CDR3 spans 13 amino acids.

The V and J genes are TRBV6-5 and TRBJ1-1; D uncertain. Between the trimmed V and J ends, which lost 4 bases and 6 bases, there was a span of 12 bases. From germline, CDR1 is MNHEY and CDR2 SVGAGI. This CDR3 is 13 amino acids long. CDR3 DNA: TGTGCCAGCAGTTCCCTTTCGGGTTCTGAAGCTTTCTTT. Its protein is CASSSLSGSEAFF.

The J gene is TRBJ1-3, the V gene TRBV24-1; perhaps TRBD1 as D (5 bases). Germline CDR1 KGHDR, CDR2 SFDVKD. The CDR3 spans 14 residues. Trimming cost V 8 bases and J 0 bases, with 10 bases left between them. CDR3 in DNA: TGTGCCACCACGACAGCACGCTCTGGAAACACCATATATTTT. Protein product: CATTTARSGNTIYF.

The V gene is TRBV18, the J gene TRBJ1-1; D is ambiguous. The CDR3 runs to 14 residues. Germline CDR1 reads KGHSH; CDR2 reads LQKENI. Trimming left V 0 bases short and J 3 bases short, with 8 bases between. CDR3 DNA: TGTGCCAGCTCACCACCGGCAGACTACACTGAAGCTTTCTTT. Encoded protein: CASSPPADYTEAFF.

The chain couples TRBV2 to TRBJ2-7; D uncertain. Deletions cut 2 bases from V and 4 bases from J, with 0 bases between. Germline V gene sequence: CDR1 SNHLY, CDR2 FYNNEI. This CDR3 spans 10 amino acids. The chain's CDR3 is CASSEYEQYF. The DNA for the CDR3 is TGTGCCAGCAGTGAATACGAGCAGTACTTC. Based on the CDR3 plus reference TRBV2 and TRBJ2-7, the full variable domain is EPEVTQTPSHQVTQMGQEVILRCVPISNHLYFYWYRQILGQKVEFLVSFYNNEISEKSEIFDDQFSVERPDGSNFTLKIRSTKLEDSAMYFCASSEYEQYFGPGTRLTVT.

As DNA, the CDR3 is TGCGCCAGCAGCGAGGGTAGACAGGGAGTTCAGCCCCAGCATTTT. Translating it yields CASSEGRQGVQPQHF. This chain uses TRBV5-1 with TRBJ1-5; 7 bases map to TRBD1. Germline V gene lookup returns CDR1 SGHRS and CDR2 YFSETQ. Unmatched junction bases numbered 10, after V lost 4 bases and J lost 6 bases. CDR3 length equals 15 residues.